This T cell receptor beta chain is from a study of radiation and T cells in renal cell carcinoma. Time point described: blood 4 weeks post-SBRT, at nephrectomy. The treatment: 15 Gy SBRT to primary tumor, nephrectomy 4 weeks later. Nephrectomy followed 15 Gy stereotactic body radiation by 4 weeks. Serial blood draws occurred at baseline and 2 and 4 weeks post-SBRT. Clear cell pathology was present in this patient's renal cell carcinoma. This clone counts as medium-sized. The antigen is unknown. The V end lost 0 bases, the J end lost 5 bases, and 12 bases lay between the germline ends. This CDR3 has 15 amino acids. Germline-derived CDR1 and CDR2 are LGHNA and YSLEER. General study results and limits: In blood, top tumor clones expanded by 2 weeks, shrinking by 4.

TCRdb keeps only in-frame clones here, not all; method: immunoSEQ multiplex PCR. The sample includes about 90,000 clones, roughly 88% of them seen just once. This chain uses TRBV4-3 with TRBJ2-3; D ambiguous. The sequencing here drew on blood, taken from a patient whose treatment included radiotherapy and nephrectomy. This sequence was found in a man aged 60-69 years with renal cell carcinoma. This CDR3 is CASSQEGMLRDTQYF. CDR3 coding DNA: TGCGCCAGCAGCCAAGAGGGTATGCTGAGAGATACGCAGTATTTT.